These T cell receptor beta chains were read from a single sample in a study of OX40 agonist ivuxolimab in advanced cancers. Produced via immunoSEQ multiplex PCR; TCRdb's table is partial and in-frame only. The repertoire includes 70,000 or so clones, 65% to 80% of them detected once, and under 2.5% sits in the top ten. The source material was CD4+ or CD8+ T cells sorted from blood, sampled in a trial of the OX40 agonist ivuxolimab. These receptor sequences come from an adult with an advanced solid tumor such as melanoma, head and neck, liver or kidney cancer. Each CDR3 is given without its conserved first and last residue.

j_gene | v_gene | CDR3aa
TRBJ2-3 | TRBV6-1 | ASTPVAGPTDTQY
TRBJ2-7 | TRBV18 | ASSPVEEGALGEQY
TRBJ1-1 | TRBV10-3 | AISAGDLNTEAF
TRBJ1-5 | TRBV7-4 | ASSLGTGVSNQPQH
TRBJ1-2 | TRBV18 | ASSGGQYGYT
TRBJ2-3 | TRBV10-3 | AISEGQGATDTQY
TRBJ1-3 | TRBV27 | ASGKGQGAPGNTIY
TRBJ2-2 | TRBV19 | ASSMLRGRPSGNTGELF
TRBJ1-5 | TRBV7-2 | ASSLAAGGNQPQH
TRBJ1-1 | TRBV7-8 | ASSLELALTEAF
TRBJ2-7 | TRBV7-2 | ASSLAPRFEQY
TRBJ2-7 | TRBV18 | ASSRDSNYEQY
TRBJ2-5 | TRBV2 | ASSPPGTQETQY
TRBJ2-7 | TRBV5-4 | ASSPGAGEFYEQY
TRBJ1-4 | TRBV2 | ASRQGAQEKLF
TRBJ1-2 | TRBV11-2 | ASSPTGKKLNYGYT
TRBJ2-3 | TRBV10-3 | AISVTGGADTQY
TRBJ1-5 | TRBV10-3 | AIRDGQSSNQPQH
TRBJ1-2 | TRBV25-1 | ASSEYRGYGYT
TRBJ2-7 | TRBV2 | ASSLKPAPEQY
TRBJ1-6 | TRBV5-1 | ASSLAFTTSGDSPLH
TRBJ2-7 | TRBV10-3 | AVSSGGIYSYEQY
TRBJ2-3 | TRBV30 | AWSSPRTSGSFGTDTQY
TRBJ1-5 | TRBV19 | ASSTGDGSNQPQH
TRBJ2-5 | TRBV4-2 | ASSQGRYGETQY
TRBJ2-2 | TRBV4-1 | ASSQYDATGELF
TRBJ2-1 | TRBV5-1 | ASSLWALSYNEQF
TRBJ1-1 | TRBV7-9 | ASSQTGLSLMAF
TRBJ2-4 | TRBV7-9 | ASSPRENIQY
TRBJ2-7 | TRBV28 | ASSLNQGAHEQY
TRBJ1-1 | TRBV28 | ASSSLRTGVTEAF
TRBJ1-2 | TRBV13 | ASSLTRGLYGYT
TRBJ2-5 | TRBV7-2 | ASSLQTGYRETQY
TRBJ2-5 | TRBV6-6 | ASSYFGETQY
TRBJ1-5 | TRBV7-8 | ASSSGGVDNQPQH
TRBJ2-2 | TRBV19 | ASSKPGQGAGELF